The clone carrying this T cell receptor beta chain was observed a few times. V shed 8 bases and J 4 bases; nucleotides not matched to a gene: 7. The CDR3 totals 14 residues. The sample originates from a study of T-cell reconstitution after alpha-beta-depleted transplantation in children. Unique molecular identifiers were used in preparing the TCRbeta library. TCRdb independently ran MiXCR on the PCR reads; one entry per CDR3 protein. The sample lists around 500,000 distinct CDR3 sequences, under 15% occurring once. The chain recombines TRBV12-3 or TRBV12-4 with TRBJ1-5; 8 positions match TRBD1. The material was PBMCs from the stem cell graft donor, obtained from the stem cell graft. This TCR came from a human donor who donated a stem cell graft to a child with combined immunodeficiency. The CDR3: CASGDRGVNQPQHF. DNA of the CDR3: TGTGCCAGCGGCGACAGGGGCGTGAATCAGCCCCAGCATTTT.